These 13 T cell receptor beta chains were sequenced from one sample in a study of radiotherapy plus CTLA-4 blockade in lung cancer. Some clones are missing from TCRdb's copy, which holds only in-frame ones; the method was immunoSEQ multiplex PCR. The sample has around 110,000 clones; about 83% are singletons. The sequences come from peripheral blood, collected from a patient treated with radiotherapy plus ipilimumab. The source of these receptors is a human donor with non-small cell lung cancer that progressed on radiotherapy plus ipilimumab. Some clones in this sample may be carry-over from other donors' samples.

The chain is built from TRBV9 and TRBJ1-2, with TRBD1 matching 7 bases. The CDR3 length is 15 residues. Trimming removed 2 bases from V and 5 bases from J; junction bases left unmatched: 9. Looked up from germline, CDR1 is SGDLS and CDR2 is YYNGEE. CDR3 DNA sequence: TGTGCCAGCAGCGTCTCCGACAGGGTAGAATATGGCTACACCTTC. Protein sequence: CASSVSDRVEYGYTF.

The chain is built from TRBV11-3 and TRBJ2-4; 8 bases fit TRBD1. This CDR3 has 16 amino acids. Trimming removed 0 bases from V and 0 bases from J; junction bases left unmatched: 1. Germline values: CDR1 SGHNT, CDR2 YENEEA. The CDR3 nucleotides are TGTGCCAGCAGCTTAGAGGGGACAGGAGCCAAAAACATTCAGTACTTC. It yields the protein CASSLEGTGAKNIQYF.

V gene TRBV15 combines with J gene TRBJ2-7; 8 bases match TRBD2. With V trimmed by 0 bases and J by 4 bases, 8 bases remained unmatched. Germline V gene sequence: CDR1 LNHNV, CDR2 YYDKDF (reference sequence). This CDR3 comprises 16 residues. This chain's CDR3 is CATSRESAGAPYEQYF. The CDR3 DNA reads as TGTGCCACCAGCAGAGAATCAGCGGGGGCTCCTTACGAGCAGTACTTC.

The rearrangement links TRBV9 to TRBJ2-3, with 11 nucleotides matching TRBD2. The CDR3 is 16 amino acids. The germline CDR1 and CDR2 sequences are SGDLS and YYNGEE. After removal of 4 bases from V and 3 bases from J, the junction contained 7 bases not matched to a gene. CDR3 coding DNA: TGTGCCAGCAGCCCCTCTAGCGGGGGGAGAACAGATACGCAGTATTTT. This gives the protein CASSPSSGGRTDTQYF.

This chain joins TRBV7-9 and TRBJ1-2, with D maybe TRBD1 (6 bases). The V gene lost 4 bases and the J gene lost 7 bases, with 19 bases spanning the gap. Per germline, CDR1 SEHNR and CDR2 FQNEAQ (reference sequence). The CDR3 runs 15 residues. CDR3 nucleotides: TGTGCCAGCAGCTCCCGACAGGTTGACGGGCGTGGCTACACCTTC. It encodes CASSSRQVDGRGYTF.

The chain has TRBV29-1 and TRBJ2-5, with D possibly TRBD2 on 5 matching bases. Per the germline V gene, CDR1 is SQVTM and CDR2 is ANQGSEA. V shed 1 base and J shed 2 bases, with 8 bases lying between them. CDR3 size: 13 residues. CDR3: CSVEAGWQETQYF. The CDR3 bases are TGCAGCGTTGAAGCGGGATGGCAAGAGACCCAGTACTTC. The entire variable domain, with the rest obtained from reference TRBV29-1 and TRBJ2-5, is as follows: SAVISQKPSRDICQRGTSLTIQCQVDSQVTMMFWYRQQPGQSLTLIATANQGSEATYESGFVIDKFPISRPNLTFSTLTVSNMSPEDSSIYLCSVEAGWQETQYFGPGTRLLVL.

V gene TRBV6-5 combines with J gene TRBJ1-1; D unclear. Trimming left V 5 bases short and J 0 bases short, with 7 bases between. The CDR3 is 13 amino acids. Germline values: CDR1 MNHEY, CDR2 SVGAGI. For the CDR3, the DNA is TGTGCCAGCAGTCCCGATTTGAACACTGAAGCTTTCTTT. The encoded protein is CASSPDLNTEAFF.

The chain has TRBV11-1 and TRBJ2-5, with 7 bases matching TRBD2. This CDR3 has 16 residues. CDR1 and CDR2 from the germline V gene are SGHAT and FQDESV (reference sequence). V was pared by 2 bases and J by 5 bases, with 11 bases of the junction left unmatched. CDR3 sequence: CASSLSRGGVGETQYF. Written as DNA, the CDR3 is TGTGCCAGCAGCTTATCCCGCGGGGGTGTGGGGGAGACCCAGTACTTC.

This chain joins TRBV29-1 and TRBJ1-2; 7 bases map to TRBD1. The ends lost 7 bases at V and 5 bases at J; junction bases unmatched: 7. The CDR3 consists of 12 residues. Germline V gene lookup returns CDR1 SQVTM and CDR2 ANQGSEA. The CDR3 bases are TGCAGCGCCCACAGGGGTAGTTATGGCTACACCTTC. Amino acids: CSAHRGSYGYTF.

The rearrangement joins TRBV9 to TRBJ2-7; no clear D gene. Germline CDR1 is SGDLS and CDR2 is YYNGEE. The CDR3 length is 14 residues. With 3 bases removed from V and 3 bases from J, the gap between germline ends came to 13 bases. CDR3 region: CASSAGAADYEQYF. DNA of the CDR3: TGTGCCAGCAGCGCCGGAGCCGCGGACTACGAGCAGTACTTC.

The J gene is TRBJ2-3, the V gene TRBV29-1, with D uncertain. This CDR3 has 13 residues. V was shortened by 2 bases and J by 4 bases, with 10 bases between the two germline ends. In germline, CDR1 is SQVTM, CDR2 ANQGSEA. CDR3 region: CSVESLFADTQYF. For the CDR3, the DNA is TGCAGCGTTGAATCGCTGTTCGCAGATACGCAGTATTTT.

This chain uses TRBV28 with TRBJ1-4, with a weak D call TRBD1 (6 bases). The CDR3 sequence is 15 residues long. From germline, CDR1 is MDHEN and CDR2 SYDVKM. Trimming left V 3 bases short and J 7 bases short, with 15 bases between. The CDR3 sequence: CASSFPGGSGEKLFF. The CDR3 nucleotides read TGTGCCAGCAGTTTTCCCGGGGGCTCGGGTGAAAAACTGTTTTTT.

The chain recombines TRBV9 with TRBJ1-6, with D uncertain. The V and J ends lost 2 bases and 0 bases respectively, with 3 bases between them. The CDR3 is 14 residues long. Germline lookup yields CDR1 SGDLS and CDR2 YYNGEE. Here the CDR3 DNA reads TGTGCCAGCAGCGTTAGCTCCTATAATTCACCCCTCCACTTT. This sequence encodes CASSVSSYNSPLHF.